A selection of T cell receptor beta chains follows, all from one sample in a study of cytomegalovirus exposure and HLA in healthy donors. The repertoire was sequenced with immunoSEQ multiplex PCR; TCRdb's copy has only in-frame clones and lacks some. Of 150,000 to 200,000 clones detected, more than 70% appear once; the ten largest clones hold about 1.5%. Sequenced material: PBMCs. The receptors come from a male donor in good health and CMV-seronegative. CDR3s include the opening cysteine and the closing phenylalanine or tryptophan. The D gene is left open where the match is weak. A row's size may be missing; if present it is once, few, many or a size class.

d_call: NA; v_call: TRBV5-1; j_call: TRBJ1-2; clone_size: NA; cdr3_nt: TGCGCCAGCAGCTTGTACCAGGCTAACTATGGCTACACCTTC; cdr3_aa: CASSLYQANYGYTF
d_call: TRBD2; v_call: TRBV6-5; j_call: TRBJ2-1; clone_size: NA; cdr3_nt: TGTGCCAGCAGTTACGGAGTAGCGGGCTACAATGAGCAGTTCTTC; cdr3_aa: CASSYGVAGYNEQFF
d_call: NA; v_call: TRBV19; j_call: TRBJ1-5; clone_size: NA; cdr3_nt: TGTGCCAGTAGCGGCGGGGCGAGGGTTTTCGGCAATCAGCCCCAGCATTTT; cdr3_aa: CASSGGARVFGNQPQHF
d_call: TRBD1; v_call: TRBV20-1; j_call: TRBJ2-7; clone_size: NA; cdr3_nt: TGCAGTGCTGATACAGGGGGGAAGCAGTACTTC; cdr3_aa: CSADTGGKQYF
d_call: TRBD1; v_call: TRBV5-1; j_call: TRBJ1-5; clone_size: NA; cdr3_nt: TGCGCCAGCAGCCCCGGACAGGGCAATCAGCCCCAGCATTTT; cdr3_aa: CASSPGQGNQPQHF
d_call: TRBD1; v_call: TRBV19; j_call: TRBJ2-1; clone_size: NA; cdr3_nt: TGTGCCAGTAGGGGGACAGGGGGTAAGCAGTTCTTC; cdr3_aa: CASRGTGGKQFF
d_call: NA; v_call: TRBV5-5; j_call: TRBJ2-1; clone_size: NA; cdr3_nt: TGTGCCAGCAGCTTGGTCCGAGGCGAGCAGTTCTTC; cdr3_aa: CASSLVRGEQFF
d_call: NA; v_call: TRBV14; j_call: TRBJ1-5; clone_size: NA; cdr3_nt: TGTGCCAGCAGCCCGGGGGGTCCCGGTCAGCCCCAGCATTTT; cdr3_aa: CASSPGGPGQPQHF
d_call: TRBD2; v_call: TRBV19; j_call: TRBJ2-7; clone_size: NA; cdr3_nt: TGTGCCAGTAGTATACGCGGGACTAGCGGGGGCCTGTACGAGCAGTACTTC; cdr3_aa: CASSIRGTSGGLYEQYF
d_call: TRBD2; v_call: TRBV4-2; j_call: TRBJ2-3; clone_size: NA; cdr3_nt: TGTGCCAGCAGTCAAGCGGGAGGGAGGACAGATACGCAGTATTTT; cdr3_aa: CASSQAGGRTDTQYF
d_call: TRBD2; v_call: TRBV29-1; j_call: TRBJ2-3; clone_size: NA; cdr3_nt: TGCAGCGTTGAGCTCGCGGGGGGGAGGGTCGCAGATACGCAGTATTTT; cdr3_aa: CSVELAGGRVADTQYF
d_call: NA; v_call: TRBV6-5; j_call: TRBJ2-7; clone_size: NA; cdr3_nt: TGTGCCAGCAGTTTAACCCTAGTGAACTCCTACGAGCAGTACTTC; cdr3_aa: CASSLTLVNSYEQYF
d_call: NA; v_call: TRBV20-1; j_call: TRBJ2-5; clone_size: few; cdr3_nt: TGCAGTGCTGCGGGGGCGGAGACCCAGTACTTC; cdr3_aa: CSAAGAETQYF
d_call: TRBD1; v_call: TRBV5-4; j_call: TRBJ2-3; clone_size: NA; cdr3_nt: TGTGCCAGCAGCTTGGCCGGGACAGGGGGTATGTTTACGCAGTATTTT; cdr3_aa: CASSLAGTGGMFTQYF
d_call: NA; v_call: TRBV6-1; j_call: TRBJ2-5; clone_size: few; cdr3_nt: TGTGCCACTCTGACTACAGGGAAGGAGACCCAGTACTTC; cdr3_aa: CATLTTGKETQYF
d_call: NA; v_call: TRBV7-3; j_call: TRBJ1-2; clone_size: NA; cdr3_nt: TGTGCCAGCAGCTTAGGATCAGACAGGAACTATGGCTACACCTTC; cdr3_aa: CASSLGSDRNYGYTF
d_call: TRBD1; v_call: TRBV7-6; j_call: TRBJ2-2; clone_size: NA; cdr3_nt: TGTGCCAGCAGCTTACGCCCTACAGGGGCGAACACCGGGGAGCTGTTTTTT; cdr3_aa: CASSLRPTGANTGELFF
d_call: NA; v_call: TRBV5-1; j_call: TRBJ1-2; clone_size: few; cdr3_nt: TGCGCCAGCAGCTTGAGGGAGGACCGGGGGAGGATCTACACCTTC; cdr3_aa: CASSLREDRGRIYTF
d_call: NA; v_call: TRBV7-3; j_call: TRBJ1-3; clone_size: NA; cdr3_nt: TGTGCCAGCAGCCCTCCGGACAGAGGATCCTCTGGAAACACCATATATTTT; cdr3_aa: CASSPPDRGSSGNTIYF
d_call: NA; v_call: TRBV25-1; j_call: TRBJ1-3; clone_size: NA; cdr3_nt: TGTGCCAGCAGTGAATATACAGTTGGAAACACCATATATTTT; cdr3_aa: CASSEYTVGNTIYF
d_call: NA; v_call: TRBV4-1; j_call: TRBJ1-6; clone_size: few; cdr3_nt: TGCGCCAGCAGCCAGCTTGGACGGGGTCAATTTATAAATTCACCCCTCCACTTT; cdr3_aa: CASSQLGRGQFINSPLHF
d_call: NA; v_call: TRBV29-1; j_call: TRBJ1-1; clone_size: NA; cdr3_nt: TGCAGCGTTGTAATCGCCCAACCGGGGGTGCTTCACAAGGCCTCGAACACTGAAGCTTTCTTT; cdr3_aa: CSVVIAQPGVLHKASNTEAFF
d_call: NA; v_call: TRBV7-9; j_call: TRBJ1-2; clone_size: NA; cdr3_nt: TGTGCCAGCAGTCTTTCAGGGACAAAGACGTATGGCTACACCTTC; cdr3_aa: CASSLSGTKTYGYTF
d_call: NA; v_call: TRBV5-5; j_call: TRBJ2-3; clone_size: NA; cdr3_nt: TGTGCCAGCAGCGGAACTAGGGAAGACAATACGCAGTATTTT; cdr3_aa: CASSGTREDNTQYF
d_call: TRBD2; v_call: TRBV9; j_call: TRBJ2-7; clone_size: NA; cdr3_nt: TGTGCCAGCAGCCCCAACCCCGGGACTAGCGGGAGGGCCTACGAGCAGTACTTC; cdr3_aa: CASSPNPGTSGRAYEQYF
d_call: NA; v_call: TRBV6-5; j_call: TRBJ2-7; clone_size: NA; cdr3_nt: TGTGCCAGCAGTTACTCAAGGGGGGGAAGCTACGAGCAGTACTTC; cdr3_aa: CASSYSRGGSYEQYF
d_call: NA; v_call: TRBV7-9; j_call: TRBJ1-4; clone_size: NA; cdr3_nt: TGTGCCAGCAGCTCCGTAGGGGCTGCAACTAATGAAAAACTGTTTTTT; cdr3_aa: CASSSVGAATNEKLFF
d_call: TRBD2; v_call: TRBV5-1; j_call: TRBJ2-7; clone_size: once; cdr3_nt: TGCGCCAGCAGCGCCAACCCTAGCGGGAGGGCCTCCGAGCAGTACTTC; cdr3_aa: CASSANPSGRASEQYF
d_call: TRBD1; v_call: TRBV25-1; j_call: TRBJ2-2; clone_size: few; cdr3_nt: TGTGCCAGCAGTGAATCTACGCGGAAAACAGGGGGGTCCGGGGAGCTGTTTTTT; cdr3_aa: CASSESTRKTGGSGELFF
d_call: NA; v_call: TRBV4-1; j_call: TRBJ2-7; clone_size: once; cdr3_nt: TGCGCCAGCAGCCAAGTCGGTCACGCCGGGGGCGAGCAGTACTTC; cdr3_aa: CASSQVGHAGGEQYF
d_call: TRBD2; v_call: TRBV5-6; j_call: TRBJ2-3; clone_size: NA; cdr3_nt: TGTGCCAGCAGCTTGTTTGGGACTAGCTGGGATACGCAGTATTTT; cdr3_aa: CASSLFGTSWDTQYF
d_call: NA; v_call: TRBV28; j_call: TRBJ2-7; clone_size: NA; cdr3_nt: TGTGCCAGCAACAGCGACTACGAGCAGTACTTC; cdr3_aa: CASNSDYEQYF
d_call: NA; v_call: TRBV9; j_call: TRBJ1-1; clone_size: once; cdr3_nt: TGTGCCAGCAGCGTATTGGGGAGGGGGAACACTGAAGCTTTCTTT; cdr3_aa: CASSVLGRGNTEAFF
d_call: TRBD1; v_call: TRBV10-3; j_call: TRBJ2-3; clone_size: NA; cdr3_nt: TGTGCCATCAGTGTTCAGGGGGATTTCACAGATACGCAGTATTTT; cdr3_aa: CAISVQGDFTDTQYF
d_call: TRBD2; v_call: TRBV19; j_call: TRBJ2-1; clone_size: few; cdr3_nt: TGTGCCAGTAGTATAGAGGGCGGGAGATTGGACAATGAGCAGTTCTTC; cdr3_aa: CASSIEGGRLDNEQFF
d_call: NA; v_call: TRBV4-2; j_call: TRBJ1-4; clone_size: few; cdr3_nt: TGTGCCAGCAGCCAGGACGGGGATATGGATAATGAAAAACTGTTTTTT; cdr3_aa: CASSQDGDMDNEKLFF
d_call: TRBD1; v_call: TRBV5-1; j_call: TRBJ1-1; clone_size: NA; cdr3_nt: TGCGCCAGCAGCTTCGGGACAGGGCGGAACACTGAAGCTTTCTTT; cdr3_aa: CASSFGTGRNTEAFF
d_call: NA; v_call: TRBV27; j_call: TRBJ2-7; clone_size: NA; cdr3_nt: TGTGCCAGCAGTTTATCCGGGGTCAGTTACGAGCAGTACTTC; cdr3_aa: CASSLSGVSYEQYF
d_call: TRBD1; v_call: TRBV14; j_call: TRBJ2-7; clone_size: NA; cdr3_nt: TGTGCCAGCAGCCGGGACAGTTTCTACGAGCAGTACTTC; cdr3_aa: CASSRDSFYEQYF
d_call: NA; v_call: TRBV6-6; j_call: TRBJ1-1; clone_size: few; cdr3_nt: TGTGCCAGCAGTCCCCCCCGGGACAATTCGAACACTGAAGCTTTCTTT; cdr3_aa: CASSPPRDNSNTEAFF
d_call: TRBD1; v_call: TRBV5-1; j_call: TRBJ1-5; clone_size: NA; cdr3_nt: TGCGCCAGCAGGGCTGGGACAGTTCCTAATCAGCCCCAGCATTTT; cdr3_aa: CASRAGTVPNQPQHF
d_call: TRBD2; v_call: TRBV9; j_call: TRBJ2-7; clone_size: NA; cdr3_nt: TGTGCCAGCAGCGTAGGGGGGGGAGAGCAGTACTTC; cdr3_aa: CASSVGGGEQYF
d_call: TRBD2; v_call: TRBV7-9; j_call: TRBJ2-1; clone_size: NA; cdr3_nt: TGTTCCAGCAGCGCCTCCGGGACTAGCGGGAGCCATGAGCAGTTCTTC; cdr3_aa: CSSSASGTSGSHEQFF
d_call: NA; v_call: TRBV14; j_call: TRBJ1-1; clone_size: NA; cdr3_nt: TGTGCCAGCAGCCAAAAAAGGTTCGGGGAAGCTGAAGCTTTCTTT; cdr3_aa: CASSQKRFGEAEAFF
d_call: TRBD2; v_call: TRBV6-1; j_call: TRBJ2-5; clone_size: NA; cdr3_nt: TGTGCCAGCAGTGAGGGGCTAGCGGGGGGTCAAGAGACCCAGTACTTC; cdr3_aa: CASSEGLAGGQETQYF
d_call: TRBD1; v_call: TRBV16; j_call: TRBJ2-1; clone_size: NA; cdr3_nt: TGTGCCAGCAGCCCACCCGGGACAGGGGTCTACAATGAGCAGTTCTTC; cdr3_aa: CASSPPGTGVYNEQFF
d_call: NA; v_call: TRBV5-1; j_call: TRBJ1-1; clone_size: NA; cdr3_nt: TGCGCCAGCAGGACGACCTTGACCGACAGGAACACTGAAGCTTTCTTT; cdr3_aa: CASRTTLTDRNTEAFF